Below are 21 T cell receptor beta chains sequenced from a single sample in a study of Ad26.COV2.S vaccination and SARS-CoV-2 variants. Treatment here: roughly 20 received Ad26.COV2.S at low or high dose, single or two shots; about 5 received placebo; per-sample allocation not given. Vaccine and placebo recipients were sampled on day 63 after the first injection. TCRdb's table, derived via immunoSEQ multiplex PCR, lists solely in-frame clones and lacks some. The top ten clones hold more than 10% of a sample with roughly 500,000 clones, around 88% of them seen once. The sequences come from peripheral blood, collected in a trial of Ad26.COV2.S vaccine versus placebo. These receptor sequences come from a person between 18 and 65 years old who received the Ad26.COV2.S COVID-19 vaccine or a placebo.

The V call is TRBV6-5, the J call TRBJ2-7; D is perhaps TRBD1 (6 bases). CDR1 MNHEY and CDR2 SVGAGI come from the germline V gene. V lost 2 bases to trimming and J lost 3 bases, with 11 bases between them. The CDR3 spans 14 residues. The CDR3 DNA sequence: TGTGCCAGCAGTTACGGCAGGGGCTACTACGAGCAGTACTTC. It encodes CASSYGRGYYEQYF.

The chain is built from TRBV4-2 and TRBJ1-2, with a tentative D call TRBD1 (6 bases). The germline V gene has CDR1 LGHNA and CDR2 YNFKEQ. The CDR3 length is 15 residues. The V and J ends lost 0 bases and 12 bases respectively, with 20 bases between them. Here the CDR3 reads CASSQDPSTRGADTF. CDR3 sequence (DNA): TGTGCCAGCAGCCAAGATCCATCCACCCGGGGGGCTGACACCTTC.

This clone was seen a single time. The chain employs TRBV27 and TRBJ1-6; 9 nucleotides line up with TRBD1. The V gene end was trimmed by 6 bases and the J gene end by 8 bases; junction bases not matched to a gene: 5. Germline CDR1 is MNHEY and CDR2 is SMNVEV (reference sequence). This CDR3 comprises 14 residues. As DNA, the CDR3 is TGTGCCAGCAGGGCGGGACAGGGATATTCACCCCTCCACTTT. Residues: CASRAGQGYSPLHF.

J is TRBJ2-2 and V is TRBV7-2; D perhaps matches TRBD1 (6 bases). The CDR3 has 19 amino acids. Germline-derived CDR1 and CDR2 are SGHTA and FQGNSA. Trimming pared 2 bases from V and 5 bases from J, leaving 24 bases between. The CDR3: CASSLIVVRGQVGTGELFF. The CDR3 region has the DNA TGTGCCAGCAGCTTAATCGTCGTCCGGGGACAAGTTGGGACCGGGGAGCTGTTTTTT. The full variable domain, rest sourced from reference TRBV7-2 and TRBJ2-2, is GAGVSQSPSNKVTEKGKDVELRCDPISGHTALYWYRQSLGQGLEFLIYFQGNSAPDKSGLPSDRFSAERTGGSVSTLTIQRTQQEDSAVYLCASSLIVVRGQVGTGELFFGEGSRLTVL.

V is TRBV5-8 and J is TRBJ2-7, with a possible D match to TRBD2 (5 bases). Trimming shortened V by 2 bases and J by 1 base, and 10 bases separated the two germline ends. CDR1 and CDR2 (germline): SGHTS, YDEGEE. The CDR3 is 14 amino acids. CDR3 sequence reads: CASSLMRASYEQYF. CDR3 nucleotide sequence: TGTGCCAGCAGCTTAATGCGGGCGTCCTACGAGCAGTACTTC.

This clone was seen only once. The J gene is TRBJ2-3, the V gene TRBV9; D gene ambiguous. With 3 bases removed from V and 2 bases from J, the gap between germline ends came to 13 bases. In germline, CDR1 is SGDLS, CDR2 YYNGEE. The CDR3 length is 15 residues. Here the CDR3 reads CASSASPNPTDTQYF. The CDR3 DNA follows: TGTGCCAGCAGCGCTAGTCCCAACCCCACAGATACGCAGTATTTT.

The V and J genes are TRBV7-9 and TRBJ1-2; 9 bases are a match to TRBD1. With V trimmed by 1 base and J by 1 base, 7 bases remained unmatched. This CDR3 is 17 amino acids long. From germline, CDR1 is SEHNR and CDR2 FQNEAQ (reference sequence). The DNA for the CDR3 is TGTGCCAGCAGCTTAGGGACAGGGGACCCCTTTAACTATGGCTACACCTTC. It yields the protein CASSLGTGDPFNYGYTF. The full variable domain, in which reference TRBV7-9 and TRBJ1-2 provide the parts outside the CDR3, is DTGVSQNPRHKITKRGQNVTFRCDPISEHNRLYWYRQTLGQGPEFLTYFQNEAQLEKSRLLSDRFSAERPKGSFSTLEIQRTEQGDSAMYLCASSLGTGDPFNYGYTFGSGTRLTVV.

In nucleotides, the CDR3 is TGTGCCAGCAGTTCGCCGGGTTCTGCGGAAAAACTGTTTTTT. Amino acid sequence: CASSSPGSAEKLFF. The chain recombines TRBV27 with TRBJ1-4; unclear D gene. The CDR3 loop spans 14 amino acids. V gave up 4 bases and J gave up 8 bases, with 14 bases separating them. CDR1 is MNHEY and CDR2 is SMNVEV in the germline V gene (reference sequence).

On this clone: This CDR3 is also generated by other DNA sequences in the sample. This chain connects TRBV6-2 or TRBV6-3 to TRBJ1-2; D is perhaps TRBD1 (5 bases). CDR1 and CDR2 from the germline V gene are MNHEY and SVGEGT. The CDR3 consists of 12 residues. Trimming shortened V by 2 bases and J by 8 bases, and 9 bases separated the two germline ends. The CDR3 nucleotides read TGTGCCAGCAGTTACGCCAGGGACGGCTACACCTTC. Amino acids: CASSYARDGYTF.

The chain links TRBV4-2 to TRBJ1-3, with a possible D match to TRBD1 (5 bases). Trimming pared 2 bases from V and 8 bases from J, leaving 13 bases between. The CDR3 totals 14 residues. Germline V gene data show CDR1 as LGHNA and CDR2 as YNFKEQ. Here the CDR3 DNA reads TGTGCCAGCAGCCAACAGGGAGGAGAGGACACCATATATTTT. It translates to CASSQQGGEDTIYF.

V is TRBV5-1 and J is TRBJ2-5, with 7 bases matching TRBD2. Germline V gives CDR1 SGHRS, CDR2 YFSETQ. J was trimmed by 5 bases and V by 4 bases; bases with no gene match: 14. This CDR3 has 16 residues. The CDR3 is CASSQGLHGGLETQYF. The DNA of the CDR3 is TGCGCCAGCAGCCAGGGACTACATGGAGGATTGGAGACCCAGTACTTC.

V and J are TRBV4-1 and TRBJ2-3; 8 bases fit TRBD1. With V trimmed by 0 bases and J by 3 bases, 14 bases remained unmatched. This CDR3 has 19 residues. Per germline, CDR1 MGHRA and CDR2 YSYEKL. The CDR3 nucleotides read TGCGCCAGCAGCCAAGAGCGAACAGGGGGGACCCAAATTACAGATACGCAGTATTTT. Its protein is CASSQERTGGTQITDTQYF.

With respect to this clone: The junction differs from germline at one of its ends, possibly a read error. The chain joins TRBV15 to TRBJ1-2; D gene uncertain. Germline lookup yields CDR1 LNHNV and CDR2 YYDKDF (reference sequence). The CDR3 sequence is 13 residues long. The CDR3 is CATSKGGLGPSDF. The CDR3 coding sequence is TGTGCCACCAGCAAAGGCGGACTTGGCCCTTCGGACTTC. Filled out from reference TRBV15 and TRBJ1-2, the complete variable domain reads DAMVIQNPRYQVTQFGKPVTLSCSQTLNHNVMYWYQQKSSQAPKLLFHYYDKDFNNEADTPDNFQSRRPNTSFCFLDIRSPGLGDTAMYLCATSKGGLGPSDFGSGTRLTVV.

The CDR3 coding sequence is TGTGCCTCCGGCGTAACTGAAGCTTTCTTT. Protein: CASGVTEAFF. V and J are TRBV28 and TRBJ1-1, with no clear D. Trimming removed 11 bases from V and 5 bases from J, with 9 bases in between. Germline CDR1 MDHEN, CDR2 SYDVKM. The CDR3 contains 10 residues.

V usage is TRBV28 and J usage is TRBJ2-1; TRBD2 agrees at 16 bases. The CDR3 has 17 residues. J was trimmed by 10 bases and V by 6 bases; bases with no gene match: 12. CDR1 is MDHEN, CDR2 SYDVKM, per germline. CDR3 protein: CASRPTLGLAGGREQFF. The CDR3 bases are TGTGCCAGCAGGCCTACCCTGGGACTAGCGGGAGGGCGGGAGCAGTTCTTC.

The CDR3 sequence is CASRWTEHNEQFF. DNA of the CDR3: TGTGCCAGCAGATGGACAGAACACAATGAGCAGTTCTTC. The V gene is TRBV2, the J gene TRBJ2-1; weak D call: TRBD1 (6 bases). The CDR3 loop spans 13 amino acids. The V end was cut by 6 bases, the J end by 5 bases, with 11 bases between. CDR1 and CDR2 from the germline V gene are SNHLY and FYNNEI.

This sequence joins TRBV3-1 (or the pseudogene TRBV3-2) and TRBJ1-3, with D hard to call. Trimming shortened V by 4 bases and J by 6 bases, and 7 bases separated the two germline ends. This CDR3 has 12 amino acids. CDR1 is LGHDT and CDR2 is YNNKEL in the germline V gene (reference sequence). The CDR3 loop is CASSPSANTIYF. The CDR3 coding sequence is TGTGCCAGCAGCCCCTCAGCAAACACCATATATTTT.

CDR3 amino acids: CASRSFRGGNQPQHF. The DNA of the CDR3 is TGTGCCAGTAGATCGTTCAGGGGTGGCAATCAGCCCCAGCATTTT. The chain employs TRBV19 and TRBJ1-5; tentative D call: TRBD1 (6 bases). V lost 6 bases, J lost 2 bases, and 14 bases lay in between. CDR1 and CDR2 (germline): LNHDA, SQIVND (reference sequence). The CDR3 contains 15 residues.

This clone was counted a single time. The chain carries TRBV7-2 and TRBJ2-3; no reliable D call. There are 14 residues in the CDR3. The germline V gene has CDR1 SGHTA and CDR2 FQGNSA. V was trimmed by 1 base and J by 2 bases, leaving 7 bases between them. This CDR3 reads CASSLGIFTDTQYF. The CDR3 nucleotides read TGTGCCAGCAGCTTAGGAATTTTCACAGATACGCAGTATTTT. The whole variable domain, remainder taken from reference TRBV7-2 and TRBJ2-3, is GAGVSQSPSNKVTEKGKDVELRCDPISGHTALYWYRQSLGQGLEFLIYFQGNSAPDKSGLPSDRFSAERTGGSVSTLTIQRTQQEDSAVYLCASSLGIFTDTQYFGPGTRLTVL.

The CDR3: CASSLKGPGPIGNEQFF. The CDR3 DNA reads TGTGCCAGCAGCTTAAAGGGCCCGGGCCCCATTGGCAATGAGCAGTTCTTC. The rearrangement joins TRBV7-2 to TRBJ2-1; no firm D call. CDR1 is SGHTA, CDR2 FQGNSA, per germline. This CDR3 spans 17 amino acids. The ends were cut back, 2 bases at V and 6 bases at J, with 20 bases in the middle.

The rearrangement links TRBV6-2 or TRBV6-3 to TRBJ1-2; D is possibly TRBD1 (5 bases). Germline CDR1 and CDR2: MNHEY and SVGEGT. V lost 5 bases and J 4 bases, leaving 8 bases between the germline ends. This CDR3 comprises 12 residues. CDR3 loop: CASSTGTYGYTF. DNA for the CDR3: TGTGCCAGCAGTACCGGGACCTATGGCTACACCTTC.